A single sample is the source of the 27 T cell receptor beta chains below, sequenced in a study of Ad26.COV2.S vaccination and SARS-CoV-2 variants. Assay: immunoSEQ multiplex PCR; the TCRdb copy retains only in-frame clones and omits some. Among about 350,000 clones, more than 85% were seen once, and the ten largest hold roughly 5%. Described treatment: some 20 received Ad26.COV2.S at low or high dose, single or two shots; a few received placebo; per-sample allocation not given. Samples analyzed were those drawn on day 63 after the first vaccine or placebo injection. The sequencing used peripheral blood, collected in a trial of Ad26.COV2.S vaccine versus placebo. These receptors all stem from a person aged 18-60 years who received the Ad26.COV2.S COVID-19 vaccine or a placebo.

The chain has TRBV19 and TRBJ2-7; TRBD1 matches at 8 bases. The CDR3 is made up of 15 amino acids. Germline V CDR1 and CDR2: LNHDA, SQIVND (reference sequence). V trimming: 2 bases; J trimming: 5 bases; junction bases outside the gene matches: 8. The CDR3 DNA sequence: TGTGCCAGTAGTATACCGGGACAGGATCGGCACGAGCAGTACTTC. Amino acids: CASSIPGQDRHEQYF.

The rearrangement uses TRBV5-1 and TRBJ2-7; possible D gene TRBD1, 6 bases. Trimming took 2 bases from V and 5 from J, leaving 14 bases between them. CDR1 SGHRS and CDR2 YFSETQ come from the germline V gene. This CDR3 is built from 14 residues. CDR3 sequence: CASSFSGESDEQYF. CDR3 DNA sequence: TGCGCCAGCAGCTTTTCAGGGGAAAGTGACGAGCAGTACTTC.

The rearrangement links TRBV10-3 to TRBJ1-2; 12 nucleotides agree with TRBD1. Losses at the gene ends were 8 bases for V and 5 bases for J; bases not matched to a gene: 6. CDR1 is ENHRY, CDR2 SYGVKD, per germline. This CDR3 has 14 residues. The DNA for the CDR3 is TGTGCCATCGGGACAGGGGGCGCATATTATGGCTACACCTTC. It codes for CAIGTGGAYYGYTF.

The rearrangement uses TRBV19 and TRBJ2-5; TRBD2 might be the D (5 bases). This CDR3 region has 15 residues. Germline V CDR1 and CDR2: LNHDA, SQIVND (reference sequence). Trimming removed 4 bases at V and 3 bases at J, with 15 bases between. The CDR3 sequence is CASSTVTSSEETQYF. CDR3 bases: TGTGCCAGTAGTACCGTCACTAGTAGTGAAGAGACCCAGTACTTC.

This sequence joins TRBV5-1 and TRBJ1-4, with TRBD1 as a possible D gene (5 bases). Germline V gene data show CDR1 as SGHRS and CDR2 as YFSETQ. Trimming pared 0 bases from V and 10 bases from J, leaving 13 bases between. This CDR3 comprises 14 residues. The CDR3 reads CASSLATAGGKLFF. The DNA of the CDR3 is TGCGCCAGCAGCTTGGCCACGGCGGGGGGAAAACTGTTTTTT.

The gene calls are TRBV6-5 and TRBJ2-7; no firm D call. Trimming removed 4 bases from V and 0 bases from J, with 10 bases in between. The germline V gene has CDR1 MNHEY and CDR2 SVGAGI. The CDR3 has 14 amino acids. The CDR3 loop reads CASSLARGSYEQYF. In nucleotides, the CDR3 is TGTGCCAGCAGTTTGGCCCGAGGCTCCTACGAGCAGTACTTC.

The CDR3 region has the DNA TGTGCCAGCAGCTTCGGTAGTAGCAATCAGCCCCAGCATTTT. Translating gives CASSFGSSNQPQHF. The V and J genes are TRBV13 and TRBJ1-5; D remains ambiguous. In germline, CDR1 is PRHDT, CDR2 FYEKMQ (reference sequence). The CDR3 runs 14 residues. Trimming stripped 3 bases from V and 0 bases from J, with 6 bases between.

This chain connects TRBV6-5 to TRBJ1-6, with 10 bases identical to TRBD1. Germline-derived CDR1 and CDR2 are MNHEY and SVGAGI. This CDR3 comprises 15 residues. J lost 9 bases, V lost 6 bases, and 8 bases had no gene match. In nucleotides, the CDR3 is TGTGCCAGCAGCCTGACAGGGGGCGCAGCTTCACCCCTCCACTTT. Translation gives CASSLTGGAASPLHF.

V usage is TRBV9 and J usage is TRBJ1-2, with a weak D call TRBD1 (5 bases). The germline V gene encodes CDR1 SGDLS and CDR2 YYNGEE. CDR3 length: 16 residues. The V gene lost 0 bases and the J gene lost 4 bases, with 16 bases spanning the gap. This chain's CDR3 is CASSVGWGMTLYGYTF. In DNA form, the CDR3 reads TGTGCCAGCAGCGTAGGATGGGGGATGACTCTCTATGGCTACACCTTC.

The chain links TRBV2 to TRBJ2-2; TRBD1 is a possible D gene (6 bases). This CDR3 is built from 13 residues. Trimming removed 6 bases from V and 1 base from J, with 6 bases in between. Germline V CDR1 and CDR2: SNHLY, FYNNEI. CDR3 in amino acids: CASRDRNTGELFF. DNA of the CDR3: TGTGCCAGCAGGGACAGGAACACCGGGGAGCTGTTTTTT.

The V call is TRBV27, the J call TRBJ2-7; D is perhaps TRBD1 or TRBD2 (5 bases each). This CDR3 comprises 14 residues. Germline V gene data show CDR1 as MNHEY and CDR2 as SMNVEV (reference sequence). V was shortened by 3 bases and J by 2 bases, with 11 bases between the two germline ends. This CDR3 reads CASSLSRGAYEQYF. The CDR3 nucleotides read TGTGCCAGCAGTTTGTCGAGAGGGGCCTACGAGCAGTACTTC.

V usage is TRBV3-1 (or the pseudogene TRBV3-2) and J usage is TRBJ2-3, with D perhaps TRBD2 (5 bases). This CDR3 spans 13 amino acids. The ends were cut back, 0 bases at V and 4 bases at J, with 5 bases in the middle. The germline V gene has CDR1 LGHDT and CDR2 YNNKEL (reference sequence). The CDR3 DNA reads TGTGCCAGCAGCCAAGAGCGGGCAGATACGCAGTATTTT. This gives the protein CASSQERADTQYF.

The chain recombines TRBV2 with TRBJ1-1; TRBD1 is a possible D gene (6 bases). CDR1 and CDR2 (germline): SNHLY, FYNNEI. V shed 0 bases and J shed 0 bases, with 11 bases lying between them. CDR3 size: 16 residues. CDR3 region: CASSEAIQGLNTEAFF. CDR3 nucleotides: TGTGCCAGCAGTGAAGCTATACAGGGATTGAACACTGAAGCTTTCTTT.

In its sample, this clone was seen a few times. The genes are TRBV28 and TRBJ1-4, with D maybe TRBD1 (5 bases). In germline, CDR1 is MDHEN, CDR2 SYDVKM. The CDR3 has 13 amino acids. Trimming took off 6 bases at V and 4 bases at J, with 9 bases between the two ends. CDR3 nucleotide sequence: TGTGCCAGCAGCGACAGAGTTAATGAAAAACTGTTTTTT. Translation: CASSDRVNEKLFF.

The rearrangement joins TRBV6-5 to TRBJ2-7; tentatively, D is TRBD1 (5 bases). The CDR3 is 15 residues long. V lost 6 bases, J lost 0 bases, and 15 bases lay in between. Germline V gives CDR1 MNHEY, CDR2 SVGAGI. CDR3 sequence reads: CASSSVGANSYEQYF. The CDR3 coding sequence is TGTGCCAGCAGCTCGGTAGGGGCAAACTCCTACGAGCAGTACTTC.

The chain has TRBV12-5 and TRBJ2-5, with 7 nucleotides matching TRBD2. Germline V lookup: CDR1 LGHNT, CDR2 FRNRAP. CDR3 size: 13 residues. Losses at the gene ends were 5 bases for V and 5 bases for J; bases not matched to a gene: 5. The CDR3 nucleotides read TGTGCTAGTGGTCTCGGACTAGGTGAGACCCAGTACTTC. Protein: CASGLGLGETQYF.

The chain carries TRBV25-1 and TRBJ1-4; TRBD1 matches 7 bases. The V and J ends lost 4 bases and 13 bases, in that order; junction bases with no gene match: 12. CDR3 size: 14 residues. Germline V gene lookup returns CDR1 MGHDK and CDR2 SYGVNS. The CDR3 DNA is TGTGCCAGCAGTGGGCGGAGGGGGCTACAAGGACTGTTTTTT. The encoded protein is CASSGRRGLQGLFF. Full variable domain (remainder filled in from reference TRBV25-1 and TRBJ1-4): EADIYQTPRYLVIGTGKKITLECSQTMGHDKMYWYQQDPGMELHLIHYSYGVNSTEKGDLSSESTVSRIRTEHFPLTLESARPSHTSQYLCASSGRRGLQGLFFGSGTQLSVL.

The rearrangement uses TRBV7-3 and TRBJ2-7, with 9 bases fitting TRBD1. Trimming at V came to 5 bases and at J to 5 bases, leaving 7 bases not matched to a gene. The CDR3 totals 14 residues. The germline V gene has CDR1 SGHTA and CDR2 FQGTGA. This CDR3 reads CASSPGTGRDEQYF. The CDR3 bases are TGTGCCAGCAGCCCCGGGACAGGGCGTGACGAGCAGTACTTC.

V and J are TRBV6-5 and TRBJ1-2; weak D call: TRBD1 (5 bases). The CDR3 extends over 12 amino acids. The V end was cut by 6 bases, the J end by 4 bases, with 9 bases between. CDR1 is MNHEY, CDR2 SVGAGI, per germline. The CDR3 DNA is TGTGCCAGCAGACGGGGGAGCTATGGCTACACCTTC. Translation gives CASRRGSYGYTF.

The V gene is TRBV4-1, the J gene TRBJ2-3, with a weak D call TRBD2 (5 bases). This CDR3 is 16 amino acids long. Germline V lookup: CDR1 MGHRA, CDR2 YSYEKL. The V end was cut by 1 base, the J end by 4 bases, with 15 bases between. In DNA form, the CDR3 reads TGCGCCAGCAGCCAAGTAGCGCGCAGTTTCGCAGATACGCAGTATTTT. This sequence encodes CASSQVARSFADTQYF.

The chain combines TRBV2 with TRBJ2-5; D possibly uses TRBD1 or TRBD2 (5 bases each). The CDR3 spans 13 residues. With 5 bases removed from V and 2 bases from J, the gap between germline ends came to 9 bases. Germline CDR1 SNHLY, CDR2 FYNNEI. The CDR3 DNA follows: TGTGCCAGCAGTCTGGGACGGCAAGAGACCCAGTACTTC. It yields the protein CASSLGRQETQYF.

The chain is built from TRBV6-2 or TRBV6-3 and TRBJ2-2; 10 bases are shared with TRBD2. The CDR3 length is 18 residues. Germline V CDR1 and CDR2: MNHEY, SVGEGT. Trimming cost V 4 bases and J 0 bases; bases outside gene matches: 8. CDR3 sequence (DNA): TGTGCCAGCAGTTCCCCACTCACTAGCGGGACGAACACCGGGGAGCTGTTTTTT. This codes for CASSSPLTSGTNTGELFF.

The chain has TRBV6-5 and TRBJ2-1; TRBD1 aligns across 8 bases. Germline-derived CDR1 and CDR2 are MNHEY and SVGAGI. The CDR3 sequence is 15 residues long. The V gene end was trimmed by 10 bases and the J gene end by 7 bases; junction bases not matched to a gene: 15. CDR3 amino acids: CAILPGQGIRNEQFF. For the CDR3, the DNA is TGTGCCATACTCCCTGGACAGGGTATAAGGAATGAGCAGTTCTTC.

The chain carries TRBV18 and TRBJ1-2; 8 positions agree with TRBD1. Germline loops: CDR1 KGHSH, CDR2 LQKENI. CDR3 size: 14 residues. The V gene end was trimmed by 2 bases and the J gene end by 4 bases; junction bases not matched to a gene: 3. CDR3 sequence (DNA): TGTGCCAGCTCACCAACAGGGGGGAGCTATGGCTACACCTTC. Amino acids: CASSPTGGSYGYTF.

The chain couples TRBV5-1 to TRBJ2-5; D unresolved. Deletions cut 4 bases from V and 5 bases from J, with 18 bases between. The CDR3 is 15 amino acids. Looked up from germline, CDR1 is SGHRS and CDR2 is YFSETQ. The chain's CDR3 is CASSVRPGPRETQYF. CDR3 bases: TGCGCCAGCAGCGTCCGCCCCGGTCCACGCGAGACCCAGTACTTC.

The V gene is TRBV28, the J gene TRBJ2-1, with D possibly matching TRBD2 (6 bases). V gave up 1 base and J gave up 4 bases, with 11 bases separating them. CDR1 and CDR2 (germline): MDHEN, SYDVKM. The CDR3 extends over 15 amino acids. The CDR3 DNA reads as TGTGCCAGCAGTTTATTGGCGGGACTTTACAATGAGCAGTTCTTC. This translates into CASSLLAGLYNEQFF. The full variable domain, rest sourced from reference TRBV28 and TRBJ2-1, is DVKVTQSSRYLVKRTGEKVFLECVQDMDHENMFWYRQDPGLGLRLIYFSYDVKMKEKGDIPEGYSVSREKKERFSLILESASTNQTSMYLCASSLLAGLYNEQFFGPGTRLTVL.

This rearrangement joins TRBV6-5 to TRBJ1-1; 8 bases align to TRBD1. V shed 4 bases and J 1 base; nucleotides not matched to a gene: 5. Germline loops: CDR1 MNHEY, CDR2 SVGAGI. The CDR3 is made up of 15 amino acids. In nucleotides, the CDR3 is TGTGCCAGCAGTTCCTCCGGGACAGGGAACACTGAAGCTTTCTTT. Its protein is CASSSSGTGNTEAFF.